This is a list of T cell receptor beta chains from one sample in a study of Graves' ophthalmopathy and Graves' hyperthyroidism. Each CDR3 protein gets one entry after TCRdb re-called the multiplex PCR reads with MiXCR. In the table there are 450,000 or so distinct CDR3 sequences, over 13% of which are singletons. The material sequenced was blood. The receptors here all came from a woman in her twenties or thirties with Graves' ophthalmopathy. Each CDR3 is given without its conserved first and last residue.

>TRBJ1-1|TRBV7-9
ASSLAQEVSTEAF
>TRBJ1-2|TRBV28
ASSWQGALNYGYT
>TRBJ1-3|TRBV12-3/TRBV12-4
ASSFGTGSGNTIY
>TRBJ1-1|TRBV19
ASKGRAIGSTEAF
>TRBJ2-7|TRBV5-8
AIPPRGSSYEQY
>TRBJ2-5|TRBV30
AWSSGGETQY
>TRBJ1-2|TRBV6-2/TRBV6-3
ASSYSRKGGGWDNYGYT
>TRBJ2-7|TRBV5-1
ASSLGPSSYEQY
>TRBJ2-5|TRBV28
ASSRRTGGPETQY
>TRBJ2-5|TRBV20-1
SARYQETQY
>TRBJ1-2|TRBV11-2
ASSLGSTSNYGYT
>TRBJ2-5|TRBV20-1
RTGGAETQY
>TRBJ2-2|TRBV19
ASSRGTGPGELF
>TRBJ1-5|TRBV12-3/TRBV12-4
ASSVTGGGQPQH
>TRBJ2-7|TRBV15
ATSRGPYEQY
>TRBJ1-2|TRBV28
ASREFYGYT
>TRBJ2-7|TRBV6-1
ASSPNRDEQY
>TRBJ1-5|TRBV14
ASSQGTGNQPQH
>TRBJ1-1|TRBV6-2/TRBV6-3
ASSHLGGRNTEAF
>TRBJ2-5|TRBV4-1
ASSQVGIPRGETQY
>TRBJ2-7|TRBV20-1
SAPLAGVSEQY
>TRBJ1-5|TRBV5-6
ASNQGIGNQPQH